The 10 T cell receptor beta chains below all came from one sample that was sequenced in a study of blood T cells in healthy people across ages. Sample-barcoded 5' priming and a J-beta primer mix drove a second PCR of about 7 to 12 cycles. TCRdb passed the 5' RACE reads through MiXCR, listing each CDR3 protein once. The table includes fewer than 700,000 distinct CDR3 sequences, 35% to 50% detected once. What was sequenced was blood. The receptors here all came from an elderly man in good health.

The DNA for the CDR3 is TGTGCCAGCAGCACGGCAAATTACAGGGTGGGCACTGAAGCTTTCTTT. Translation gives CASSTANYRVGTEAFF. The chain links TRBV5-5 to TRBJ1-1; tentatively, D is TRBD1 (6 bases). This CDR3 contains 16 residues. Germline V gene lookup returns CDR1 SGHKS and CDR2 YYEKEE (reference sequence). Trimming shortened V by 4 bases and J by 4 bases, and 20 bases separated the two germline ends. Drawing the rest from reference TRBV5-5 and TRBJ1-1, the complete variable domain is DAGVTQSPTHLIKTRGQQVTLRCSPISGHKSVSWYQQVLGQGPQFIFQYYEKEERGRGNFPDRFSARQFPNYSSELNVNALLLGDSALYLCASSTANYRVGTEAFFGQGTRLTVV.

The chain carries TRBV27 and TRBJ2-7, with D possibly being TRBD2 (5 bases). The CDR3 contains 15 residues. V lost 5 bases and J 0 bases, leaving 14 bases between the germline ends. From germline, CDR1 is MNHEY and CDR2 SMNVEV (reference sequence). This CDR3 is CASSLAGVTSYEQYF. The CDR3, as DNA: TGTGCCAGCAGTCTAGCTGGCGTAACCTCCTACGAGCAGTACTTC.

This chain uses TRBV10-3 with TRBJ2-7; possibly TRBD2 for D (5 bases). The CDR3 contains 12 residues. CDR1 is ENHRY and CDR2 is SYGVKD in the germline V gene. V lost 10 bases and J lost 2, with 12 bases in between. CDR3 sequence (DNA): TGTGCCACAATGACGGGGACCTACGAGCAGTACTTC. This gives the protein CATMTGTYEQYF.

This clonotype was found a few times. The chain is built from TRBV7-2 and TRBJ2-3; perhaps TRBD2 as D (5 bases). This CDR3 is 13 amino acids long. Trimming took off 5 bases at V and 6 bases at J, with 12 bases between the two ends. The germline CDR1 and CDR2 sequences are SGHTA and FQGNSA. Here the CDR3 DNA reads TGTGCCAGCAGCCCCCGGACTGGGGATACGCAGTATTTT. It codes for CASSPRTGDTQYF. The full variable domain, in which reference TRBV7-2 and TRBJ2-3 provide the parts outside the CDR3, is GAGVSQSPSNKVTEKGKDVELRCDPISGHTALYWYRQSLGQGLEFLIYFQGNSAPDKSGLPSDRFSAERTGGSVSTLTIQRTQQEDSAVYLCASSPRTGDTQYFGPGTRLTVL.

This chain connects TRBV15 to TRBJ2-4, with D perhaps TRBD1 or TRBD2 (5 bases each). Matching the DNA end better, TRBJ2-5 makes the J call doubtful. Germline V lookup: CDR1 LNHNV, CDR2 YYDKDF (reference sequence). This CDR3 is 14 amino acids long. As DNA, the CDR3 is TGTGCCACCAGCAGAGATCAGGGAGAAGAGACCCAGTACTTC. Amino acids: CATSRDQGEETQYF.

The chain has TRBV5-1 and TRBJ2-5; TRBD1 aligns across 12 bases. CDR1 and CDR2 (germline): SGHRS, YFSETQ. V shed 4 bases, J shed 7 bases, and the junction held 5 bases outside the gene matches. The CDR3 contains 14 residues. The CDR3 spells CASSQGQGAGTQYF. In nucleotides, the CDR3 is TGCGCCAGCAGCCAGGGACAGGGGGCAGGGACCCAGTACTTC.

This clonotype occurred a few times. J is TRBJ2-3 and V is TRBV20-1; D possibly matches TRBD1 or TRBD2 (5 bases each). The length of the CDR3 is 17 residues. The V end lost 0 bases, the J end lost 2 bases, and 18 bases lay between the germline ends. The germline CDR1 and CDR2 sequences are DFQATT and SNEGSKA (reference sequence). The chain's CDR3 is CSARDPQTGTITDTQYF. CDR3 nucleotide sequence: TGCAGTGCTAGAGATCCCCAAACCGGGACCATCACAGATACGCAGTATTTT.

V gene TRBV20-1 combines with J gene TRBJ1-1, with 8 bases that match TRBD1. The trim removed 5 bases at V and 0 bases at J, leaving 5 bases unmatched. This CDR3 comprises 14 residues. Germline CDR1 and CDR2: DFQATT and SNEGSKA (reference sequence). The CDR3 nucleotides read TGCAGTGCTTACAAACAGGGGGTGAACACTGAAGCTTTCTTT. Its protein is CSAYKQGVNTEAFF.

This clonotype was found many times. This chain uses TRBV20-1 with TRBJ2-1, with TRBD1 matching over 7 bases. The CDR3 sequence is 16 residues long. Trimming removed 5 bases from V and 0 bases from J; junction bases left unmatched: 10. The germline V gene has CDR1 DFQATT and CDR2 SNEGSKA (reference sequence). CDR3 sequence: CSALGGRAASYNEQFF. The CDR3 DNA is TGCAGTGCTTTAGGGGGCAGGGCCGCCTCCTACAATGAGCAGTTCTTC.

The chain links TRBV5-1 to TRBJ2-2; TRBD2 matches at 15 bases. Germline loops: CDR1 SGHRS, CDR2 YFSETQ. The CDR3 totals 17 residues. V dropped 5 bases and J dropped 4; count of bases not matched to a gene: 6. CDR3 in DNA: TGCGCCAGCAGTCCGGGGGGACTAGCGGGAGGCACCGGGGAGCTGTTTTTT. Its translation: CASSPGGLAGGTGELFF.